This T cell receptor (beta chain) came from a study of T-cell reconstitution after alpha-beta-depleted transplantation in children. V dropped 4 bases and J dropped 2 bases, with 11 bases sitting between them. This CDR3 region has 14 residues. The germline CDR1 and CDR2 sequences are SGHNT and YYREEE (reference sequence). TCRbeta library construction was performed incorporating unique molecular identifiers. TCRdb passed the PCR reads through MiXCR, listing each CDR3 protein once. The repertoire holds about 120,000 distinct CDR3 sequences, with 9% to 12% as singletons. The clonotype comes from a human donor who donated a stem cell graft to a child with acute lymphoblastic leukemia. The material was PBMCs from the stem cell graft donor, obtained from the stem cell graft. The chain recombines TRBV5-4 with TRBJ2-3; TRBD2 is a possible D gene (5 bases). The CDR3 loop is CASSRGIDTDTQYF. CDR3 in DNA: TGTGCCAGCAGCCGAGGGATTGACACAGATACGCAGTATTTT.